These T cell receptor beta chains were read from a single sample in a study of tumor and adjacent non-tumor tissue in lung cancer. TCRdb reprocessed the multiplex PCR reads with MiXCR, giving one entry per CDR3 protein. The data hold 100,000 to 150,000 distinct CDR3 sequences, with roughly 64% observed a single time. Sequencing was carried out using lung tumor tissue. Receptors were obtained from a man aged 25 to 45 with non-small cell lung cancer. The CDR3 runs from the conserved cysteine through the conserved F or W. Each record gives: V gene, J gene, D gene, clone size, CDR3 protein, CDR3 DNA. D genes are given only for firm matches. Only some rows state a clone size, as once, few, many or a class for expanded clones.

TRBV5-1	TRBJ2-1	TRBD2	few	CASSLYPRGSGGNEQFF	TGCGCCAGCAGCTTATATCCCCGCGGGAGCGGGGGCAATGAGCAGTTCTTC
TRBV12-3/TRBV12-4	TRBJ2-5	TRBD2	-	CTSTKGTSGRTSAETQYF	TGTACCAGCACAAAAGGGACTAGCGGGAGAACTTCGGCTGAGACCCAGTACTTC
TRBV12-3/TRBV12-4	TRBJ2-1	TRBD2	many	CASLKAGAGGNEQFF	TGTGCCAGTCTGAAGGCGGGAGCCGGAGGAAATGAGCAGTTCTTC
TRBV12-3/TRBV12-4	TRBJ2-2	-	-	CASSFSSSTGEQFF	TGTGCAAGCAGTTTTTCCAGTTCCACCGGGGAGCAGTTTTTT
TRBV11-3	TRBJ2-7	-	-	CASSTKRASDSEQYF	TGTGCCAGCAGCACTAAGCGGGCCTCTGATAGCGAGCAGTACTTC
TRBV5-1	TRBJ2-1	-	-	CASSSSPTVTYNEQFF	TGCGCCAGCAGCTCGAGCCCGACAGTTACTTACAATGAGCAGTTCTTC
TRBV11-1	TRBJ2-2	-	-	CASSLAPGTQNTGELFF	TGTGCCAGCAGCTTAGCGCCCGGGACACAGAACACCGGGGAGCTGTTTTTT
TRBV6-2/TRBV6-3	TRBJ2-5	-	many	CASSYMGETQYF	TGTGCCAGCAGTTACATGGGAGAGACCCAGTACTTC
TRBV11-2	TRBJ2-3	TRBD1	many	CASRRDRGGVADTQYF	TGTGCCAGCAGGCGAGACAGGGGAGGTGTTGCAGATACGCAGTATTTT
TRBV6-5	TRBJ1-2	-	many	CASTSRGYGYTF	TGTGCCAGCACCTCCAGGGGATATGGCTACACCTTC
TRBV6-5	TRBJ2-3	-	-	CASSHSSDTQYF	TGTGCCAGCAGTCACTCAAGCGATACGCAGTATTTT
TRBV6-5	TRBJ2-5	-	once	CTSNPDGVQETQYF	TGTACCAGCAATCCCGACGGAGTACAAGAGACCCAGTACTTC
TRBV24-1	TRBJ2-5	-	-	CATSNLTRGVETQYF	TGTGCCACCAGTAATTTAACCCGCGGGGTAGAGACCCAGTACTTC
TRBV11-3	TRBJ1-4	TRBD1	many	CASSSSGGEKLFF	TGTGCCAGCAGCTCGTCAGGGGGTGAAAAACTGTTTTTT
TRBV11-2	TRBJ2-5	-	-	CASSPQDTQHF	TGTGCCAGCAGCCCCCAGGACACCCAGCACTTC
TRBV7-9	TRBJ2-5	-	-	CASMAAGTQYF	TGTGCCAGCATGGCGGCTGGGACCCAGTACTTC
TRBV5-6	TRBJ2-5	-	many	CASSRDTRETQYF	TGTGCCAGCAGCAGGGACACCCGGGAGACCCAGTACTTC
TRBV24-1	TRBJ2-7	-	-	CATSAAGHGARGAYEQYF	TGTGCCACCAGTGCCGCGGGACATGGGGCGCGAGGGGCCTACGAGCAGTACTTC
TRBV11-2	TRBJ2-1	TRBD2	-	CASNPLAGSVNEEFF	TGTGCCAGCAACCCACTAGCGGGTAGCGTAAATGAGGAGTTCTTC
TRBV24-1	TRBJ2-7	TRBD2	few	CATSESTSGSSYEQYF	TGTGCCACCAGTGAGTCGACTAGCGGGAGCTCCTACGAGCAGTACTTC
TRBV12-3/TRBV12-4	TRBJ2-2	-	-	CVSSFGGTGELFF	TGTGTCAGCAGTTTTGGGGGTACCGGGGAACTGTTTTTT
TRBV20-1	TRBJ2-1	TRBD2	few	CSARRGLADTPYNEQFF	TGCAGTGCTAGGCGGGGACTAGCGGATACGCCCTACAATGAGCAGTTCTTC
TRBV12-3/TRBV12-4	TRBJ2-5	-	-	CAGSLAVQETQYF	TGTGCCGGCAGTTTAGCTGTTCAAGAGACCCAGTACTTC
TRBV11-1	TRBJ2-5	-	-	CVSSLSGEEEAQYF	TGTGTCAGCAGCTTATCGGGTGAGGAGGAGGCCCAGTACTTC
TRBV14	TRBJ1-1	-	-	CASSLTPGTEVLF	TGTGCCAGCAGCCTAACCCCGGGGACTGAAGTTTTATTT
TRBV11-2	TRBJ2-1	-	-	CTSSLASGHNEQFF	TGTACTAGCAGCTTAGCATCGGGTCACAATGAGCAGTTCTTC
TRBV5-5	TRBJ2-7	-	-	CASSLKPADSSYEQYF	TGTGCCAGCAGCTTGAAGCCAGCGGACAGCTCCTACGAGCAGTACTTC
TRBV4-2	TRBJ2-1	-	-	CASSQEIAGATYNEHFF	TGTGCCAGCAGCCAAGAGATTGCAGGGGCAACCTACAATGAGCATTTCTTC
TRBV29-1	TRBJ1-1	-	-	CSIAFGLGGFDEAFF	TGCAGCATTGCGTTTGGGTTAGGGGGATTTGATGAAGCTTTCTTT